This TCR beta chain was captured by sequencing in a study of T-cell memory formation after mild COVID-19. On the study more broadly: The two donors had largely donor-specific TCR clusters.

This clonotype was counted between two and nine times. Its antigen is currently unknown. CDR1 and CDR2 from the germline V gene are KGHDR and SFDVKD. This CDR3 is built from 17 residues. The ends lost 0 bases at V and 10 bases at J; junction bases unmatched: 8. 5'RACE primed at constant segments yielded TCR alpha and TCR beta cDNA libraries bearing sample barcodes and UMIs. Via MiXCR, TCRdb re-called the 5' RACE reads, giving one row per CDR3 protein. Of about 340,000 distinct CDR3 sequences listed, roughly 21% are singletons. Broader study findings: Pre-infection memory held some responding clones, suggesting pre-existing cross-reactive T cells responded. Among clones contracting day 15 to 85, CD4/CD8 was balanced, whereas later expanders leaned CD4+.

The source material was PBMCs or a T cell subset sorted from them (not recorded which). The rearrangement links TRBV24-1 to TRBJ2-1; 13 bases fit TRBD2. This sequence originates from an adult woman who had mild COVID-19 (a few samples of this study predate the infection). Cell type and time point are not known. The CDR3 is CATSDLPGTSGKGEQFF. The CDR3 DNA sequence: TGTGCCACCAGTGATTTGCCAGGGACTAGCGGGAAAGGGGAGCAGTTCTTC.